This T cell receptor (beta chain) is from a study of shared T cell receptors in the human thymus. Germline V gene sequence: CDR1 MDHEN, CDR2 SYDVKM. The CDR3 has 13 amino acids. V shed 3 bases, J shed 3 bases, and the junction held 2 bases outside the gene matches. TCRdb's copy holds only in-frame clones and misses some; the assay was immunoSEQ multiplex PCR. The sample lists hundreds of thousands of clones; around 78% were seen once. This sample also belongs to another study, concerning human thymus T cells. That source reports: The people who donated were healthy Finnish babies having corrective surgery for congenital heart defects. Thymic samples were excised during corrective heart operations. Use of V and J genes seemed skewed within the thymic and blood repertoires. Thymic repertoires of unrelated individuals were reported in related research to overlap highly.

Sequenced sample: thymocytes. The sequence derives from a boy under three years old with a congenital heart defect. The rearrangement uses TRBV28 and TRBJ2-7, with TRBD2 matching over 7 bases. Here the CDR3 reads CASSFGGNYEQYF. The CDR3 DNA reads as TGTGCCAGCAGTTTCGGGGGGAACTACGAGCAGTACTTC.